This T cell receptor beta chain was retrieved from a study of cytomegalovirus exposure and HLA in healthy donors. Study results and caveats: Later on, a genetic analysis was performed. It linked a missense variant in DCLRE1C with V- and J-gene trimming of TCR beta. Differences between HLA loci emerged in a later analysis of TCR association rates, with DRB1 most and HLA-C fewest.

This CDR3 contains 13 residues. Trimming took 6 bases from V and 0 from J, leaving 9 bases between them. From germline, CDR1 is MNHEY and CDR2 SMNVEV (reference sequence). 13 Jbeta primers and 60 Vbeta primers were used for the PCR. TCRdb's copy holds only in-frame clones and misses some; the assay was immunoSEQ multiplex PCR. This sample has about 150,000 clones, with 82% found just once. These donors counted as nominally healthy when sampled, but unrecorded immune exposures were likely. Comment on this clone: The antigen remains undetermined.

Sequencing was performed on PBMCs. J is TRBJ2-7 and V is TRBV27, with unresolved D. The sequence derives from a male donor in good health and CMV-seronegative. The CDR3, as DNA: TGTGCCAGCAGCGAGAAAATCTCCTACGAGCAGTACTTC. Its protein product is CASSEKISYEQYF.